These T cell receptor beta chains were read from a single sample in a study of Ad26.COV2.S vaccination and SARS-CoV-2 variants. Produced via immunoSEQ multiplex PCR; TCRdb's table is partial and in-frame only. Here the sample spans about 220,000 clones, 70% to 90% being singletons. The material was peripheral blood, obtained in a trial of Ad26.COV2.S vaccine versus placebo. These receptor sequences come from a person aged 18-65 years who received the Ad26.COV2.S COVID-19 vaccine or a placebo. Each CDR3 is given with its conserved first and last residue. Fields, in order: J gene, V gene, CDR3 protein.

j_call: TRBJ2-7; v_call: TRBV7-9; cdr3_aa: CASSTLYEQYF
j_call: TRBJ2-3; v_call: TRBV7-2; cdr3_aa: CASSSNRAPFTDTQYF
j_call: TRBJ1-2; v_call: TRBV25-1; cdr3_aa: CASTPPNRSSGYTF
j_call: TRBJ1-4; v_call: TRBV30; cdr3_aa: CAWSALSGTPRGNEKLFF
j_call: TRBJ2-1; v_call: TRBV30; cdr3_aa: CAWSVRRSSYNEQFF
j_call: TRBJ2-4; v_call: TRBV5-1; cdr3_aa: CASSYQVGKNIQYF
j_call: TRBJ2-7; v_call: TRBV11-2; cdr3_aa: CASSLGSYEQYF
j_call: TRBJ2-7; v_call: TRBV29-1; cdr3_aa: CSVEGLGGVYSYEQYF
j_call: TRBJ1-1; v_call: TRBV7-8; cdr3_aa: CASSLGQSNTEAFF
j_call: TRBJ2-3; v_call: TRBV6-5; cdr3_aa: CATLAPITDTQYF
j_call: TRBJ2-3; v_call: TRBV11-2; cdr3_aa: CASTIAGAPTDTQYF
j_call: TRBJ1-2; v_call: TRBV11-2; cdr3_aa: CASSLQDRSPYGYTF
j_call: TRBJ2-2; v_call: TRBV7-9; cdr3_aa: CASSPWTGRVRYTGELFF
j_call: TRBJ2-3; v_call: TRBV23-1; cdr3_aa: CASSQVAGGREALDTQYF
j_call: TRBJ1-1; v_call: TRBV7-2; cdr3_aa: CASSPRQGNTEAFF
j_call: TRBJ1-4; v_call: TRBV6-2/TRBV6-3; cdr3_aa: CASSYYGQAATNEKLFF
j_call: TRBJ1-1; v_call: TRBV28; cdr3_aa: CASSTIQGTRMNTEAFF
j_call: TRBJ2-7; v_call: TRBV7-9; cdr3_aa: CASSLPGQGKIF
j_call: TRBJ2-1; v_call: TRBV24-1; cdr3_aa: CATSEGYNEQFF
j_call: TRBJ2-7; v_call: TRBV4-3; cdr3_aa: CASSQEEGYYEQYF
j_call: TRBJ2-7; v_call: TRBV30; cdr3_aa: CAWRDRVNYEQYF
j_call: TRBJ2-3; v_call: TRBV7-2; cdr3_aa: CASSLLGNTDTQYF
j_call: TRBJ2-3; v_call: TRBV10-1; cdr3_aa: CASSESGTGFHTQYF
j_call: TRBJ2-7; v_call: TRBV5-6; cdr3_aa: CASSGTIGGEYYEQYF
j_call: TRBJ1-2; v_call: TRBV5-1; cdr3_aa: CASSLRNDNYGYTF
j_call: TRBJ2-1; v_call: TRBV27; cdr3_aa: CASSFWSGKSYEQFF
j_call: TRBJ1-6; v_call: TRBV6-1; cdr3_aa: CASSDYLSYNSPLHF
j_call: TRBJ1-2; v_call: TRBV4-3; cdr3_aa: CASSQETSGQRVRSGYTF
j_call: TRBJ1-1; v_call: TRBV6-2/TRBV6-3; cdr3_aa: CASSYPSIWTGTLGGTEAFF
j_call: TRBJ1-4; v_call: TRBV6-2/TRBV6-3; cdr3_aa: CASSYSNVIPTNEKLFF
j_call: TRBJ2-5; v_call: TRBV7-2; cdr3_aa: CASRSGPTLQETQYF
j_call: TRBJ2-1; v_call: TRBV30; cdr3_aa: CAWSFTYNEQFF
j_call: TRBJ1-5; v_call: TRBV28; cdr3_aa: CASRSVDRPYQPQHF
j_call: TRBJ2-1; v_call: TRBV4-3; cdr3_aa: CASSSDRGFYNEQFF
j_call: TRBJ2-5; v_call: TRBV5-6; cdr3_aa: CASSLTGWDETQYF
j_call: TRBJ2-1; v_call: TRBV27; cdr3_aa: CASSTLVGGSYNEQFF
j_call: TRBJ2-3; v_call: TRBV19; cdr3_aa: CASSIQGRPDTQYF
j_call: TRBJ1-1; v_call: TRBV19; cdr3_aa: CASSLIQGRNTEAFF
j_call: TRBJ1-3; v_call: TRBV28; cdr3_aa: CASSFTGATGNTIYF
j_call: TRBJ1-1; v_call: TRBV7-7; cdr3_aa: CASSFSPGWNTEAFF
j_call: TRBJ2-7; v_call: TRBV10-3; cdr3_aa: CAISEWTSFYEQYF
j_call: TRBJ2-5; v_call: TRBV19; cdr3_aa: CASSVRQGAGETQYF
j_call: TRBJ1-2; v_call: TRBV5-8; cdr3_aa: CASSLPGTSNGYTF
j_call: TRBJ2-3; v_call: TRBV28; cdr3_aa: CASRWAGTDTQYF
j_call: TRBJ2-5; v_call: TRBV11-2; cdr3_aa: CASAMDRNQETQYF
j_call: TRBJ1-1; v_call: TRBV5-6; cdr3_aa: CASSVWTDDEAFF
j_call: TRBJ1-1; v_call: TRBV7-8; cdr3_aa: CASSLALAGVGEAFF
j_call: TRBJ2-2; v_call: TRBV5-4; cdr3_aa: CASSSAAGELFF
j_call: TRBJ2-4; v_call: TRBV7-2; cdr3_aa: CASSFPPTSGGGAKNIQYF
j_call: TRBJ1-2; v_call: TRBV5-5; cdr3_aa: CASSWGQGVGYGYTF
j_call: TRBJ2-7; v_call: TRBV10-3; cdr3_aa: CAISESGQGYEQYF
j_call: TRBJ2-7; v_call: TRBV7-2; cdr3_aa: CASSLRPTGGLSYEQYF
j_call: TRBJ2-7; v_call: TRBV27; cdr3_aa: CAIKALDRPYEQYF
j_call: TRBJ2-3; v_call: TRBV29-1; cdr3_aa: CSVREDPRADTQYF